These 19 T cell receptor beta chains were all obtained from the same sample, sequenced in a study of cytomegalovirus exposure and HLA in healthy donors. The PCR contained 60 Vbeta and 13 Jbeta primers. The method was immunoSEQ multiplex PCR; TCRdb's version includes in-frame clones alone and lacks a portion of them. The repertoire holds about 140,000 clones, with approximately 80% as singletons. Sequencing input: PBMCs. These receptors were taken from a young man in good health and CMV-seropositive.

Only a few counts were recorded for this clone. V is TRBV9 and J is TRBJ2-7, with D tentatively TRBD2 (6 bases). Germline values: CDR1 SGDLS, CDR2 YYNGEE. Deletions cut 4 bases from V and 2 bases from J, with 16 bases between. The CDR3 has 15 amino acids. The DNA of the CDR3 is TGTGCCAGCAGCCCTCTGGGGCGGGGTACCTACGAGCAGTACTTC. Its protein is CASSPLGRGTYEQYF.

Concerning this clone itself: A junction boundary mismatches the germline segment, possibly from a read error. The chain links TRBV7-9 to TRBJ2-5, with 7 bases matching TRBD1. The CDR3 runs to 12 residues. The V gene's germline CDR1 is SEHNR and CDR2 FQNEAQ (reference sequence). CDR3 sequence reads: CSSSSQGETQYF. In nucleotides, the CDR3 is TGTTCCAGCAGCTCACAGGGGGAGACCCAGTACTTC.

This rearrangement joins TRBV5-1 to TRBJ2-1; D not resolved. The CDR3 has 12 amino acids. V lost 7 bases to trimming and J lost 8 bases, with 13 bases between them. Germline V gene lookup returns CDR1 SGHRS and CDR2 YFSETQ. CDR3 in amino acids: CASQQSNDEQFF. Here the CDR3 DNA reads TGCGCCAGCCAACAAAGTAATGATGAGCAGTTCTTC. Combining the CDR3 with reference TRBV5-1 and TRBJ2-1 gives the whole variable domain KAGVTQTPRYLIKTRGQQVTLSCSPISGHRSVSWYQQTPGQGLQFLFEYFSETQRNKGNFPGRFSGRQFSNSRSEMNVSTLELGDSALYLCASQQSNDEQFFGPGTRLTVL.

The chain joins TRBV29-1 to TRBJ1-1; 9 bases map to TRBD1. V lost 5 bases, J lost 3 bases, and 13 bases stayed unmatched. This CDR3 contains 16 residues. Germline V gene lookup returns CDR1 SQVTM and CDR2 ANQGSEA. The CDR3, as DNA: TGCAGCGTTTGTAGATCTTGGGGACAGGGAGACACTGAAGCTTTCTTT. Translation gives CSVCRSWGQGDTEAFF.

This chain uses TRBV19 with TRBJ1-1; a possible D gene is TRBD1 (6 bases). With 10 bases removed from V and 0 bases from J, the gap between germline ends came to 12 bases. Germline V CDR1 and CDR2: LNHDA, SQIVND (reference sequence). CDR3 length equals 13 residues. In DNA form, the CDR3 reads TGTGCCACCTCGGGACACATGAACACTGAAGCTTTCTTT. Encoded protein: CATSGHMNTEAFF.

CDR3 region: CASSVSGGFQETQYF. CDR3 nucleotides: TGCGCCAGCTCGGTTAGCGGGGGTTTCCAAGAGACCCAGTACTTC. V is TRBV5-1 and J is TRBJ2-5, with TRBD2 matching 9 bases. With V trimmed by 7 bases and J by 1 base, 8 bases remained unmatched. Per the germline V gene, CDR1 is SGHRS and CDR2 is YFSETQ. The CDR3 loop spans 15 amino acids.

The chain is built from TRBV10-1 and TRBJ2-1; D possibly corresponds to TRBD2 (5 bases). Germline V gene lookup returns CDR1 WNHNN and CDR2 SYGVQD (reference sequence). V lost 7 bases, J lost 7 bases, and 20 bases lay in between. The CDR3 runs to 15 residues. The CDR3 region has the DNA TGCGCCAGCACTCAATGTGAGAGGGAGAGTAATGAGCAGTTCTTC. Amino acid sequence: CASTQCERESNEQFF.

The chain links TRBV2 to TRBJ1-1, with D possibly being TRBD1 (5 bases). V lost 6 bases and J lost 5, with 16 bases in between. CDR3 length equals 14 residues. Germline CDR1 SNHLY, CDR2 FYNNEI. DNA of the CDR3: TGTGCCAGCAGAGTTAAGTGGGGGGGGACTGAAGCTTTCTTT. Translation: CASRVKWGGTEAFF. Complete variable domain (other parts from reference TRBV2 and TRBJ1-1): EPEVTQTPSHQVTQMGQEVILRCVPISNHLYFYWYRQILGQKVEFLVSFYNNEISEKSEIFDDQFSVERPDGSNFTLKIRSTKLEDSAMYFCASRVKWGGTEAFFGQGTRLTVV.

The chain uses TRBV7-8 and TRBJ2-3; possibly TRBD1 for D (5 bases). V lost 1 base to trimming and J lost 2 bases, with 13 bases between them. This CDR3 has 16 residues. Germline-derived CDR1 and CDR2 are SGHVS and FQNEAQ. CDR3: CASSLEVSRVTDTQYF. CDR3 coding DNA: TGTGCCAGCAGCTTAGAGGTATCCAGGGTCACAGATACGCAGTATTTT.

This sequence joins TRBV11-2 and TRBJ2-7, with 9 bases lining up with TRBD1. The CDR3 sequence is 18 residues long. The germline V gene has CDR1 SGHAT and CDR2 FQNNGV. V shed 7 bases, J shed 3 bases, and the junction held 19 bases outside the gene matches. The chain's CDR3 is CASTSVSGNRDRVYEQYF. DNA of the CDR3: TGTGCCAGCACCTCCGTATCGGGAAACCGGGACAGGGTCTACGAGCAGTACTTC.

This rearrangement joins TRBV2 to TRBJ2-4, with TRBD2 matching 10 bases. Trimming took 7 bases from V and 6 from J; bases not matched to a gene: 6. The CDR3 is made up of 14 amino acids. Germline CDR1 is SNHLY and CDR2 is FYNNEI. The CDR3 DNA reads as TGTGCCAGCACCTTAAGCGGGAGGGGAAACATTCAGTACTTC. Amino acid sequence: CASTLSGRGNIQYF.

This rearrangement joins TRBV5-1 to TRBJ1-2; a possible D gene is TRBD1 (5 bases). CDR1 is SGHRS, CDR2 YFSETQ, per germline. V lost 1 base and J 3 bases, leaving 13 bases between the germline ends. The CDR3 sequence is 15 residues long. The CDR3: CASSLIRVGDYGYTF. The CDR3 DNA sequence: TGCGCCAGCAGCTTGATTAGGGTAGGGGACTATGGCTACACCTTC.

The chain recombines TRBV15 with TRBJ1-6, with D tentatively TRBD1 (6 bases). This CDR3 comprises 18 residues. Germline values: CDR1 LNHNV, CDR2 YYDKDF (reference sequence). Deletions cut 3 bases from V and 0 bases from J, with 15 bases between. As DNA, the CDR3 is TGTGCCACCAGCAGTGTTGCATGGGGGCTCTCCTATAATTCACCCCTCCACTTT. Translated, it gives CATSSVAWGLSYNSPLHF. Using reference TRBV15 and TRBJ1-6 for the parts outside the CDR3, the full variable domain is DAMVIQNPRYQVTQFGKPVTLSCSQTLNHNVMYWYQQKSSQAPKLLFHYYDKDFNNEADTPDNFQSRRPNTSFCFLDIRSPGLGDTAMYLCATSSVAWGLSYNSPLHFGNGTRLTVT.

This chain connects TRBV29-1 to TRBJ2-5, with 8 positions matching TRBD2. The germline V gene encodes CDR1 SQVTM and CDR2 ANQGSEA. V shed 5 bases, J shed 2 bases, and the junction held 1 base outside the gene matches. The CDR3 totals 12 residues. Here the CDR3 DNA reads TGCAGCGTTCGGGGGGGACAAGAGACCCAGTACTTC. Its translation is CSVRGGQETQYF.

The genes are TRBV2 and TRBJ2-2, with 9 bases fitting TRBD2. CDR1 is SNHLY, CDR2 FYNNEI, per germline. There are 15 residues in the CDR3. Trimming removed 4 bases from V and 8 bases from J; junction bases left unmatched: 8. DNA for the CDR3: TGTGCCAGCAGTGGGACTAGCGTACGGTCGGGGGAGCTGTTTTTT. Its translation: CASSGTSVRSGELFF.

This sequence joins TRBV19 and TRBJ1-6; D is uncertain. Between the trimmed V and J ends, which lost 3 bases and 0 bases, there was a span of 6 bases. Per germline, CDR1 LNHDA and CDR2 SQIVND (reference sequence). The length of the CDR3 is 15 residues. This CDR3 is CASSIGSSYNSPLHF. DNA of the CDR3: TGTGCCAGTAGTATTGGTAGCTCCTATAATTCACCCCTCCACTTT.

The chain uses TRBV18 and TRBJ2-1, with 8 bases fitting TRBD1. CDR1 and CDR2 from the germline V gene are KGHSH and LQKENI. V was clipped by 3 bases and J by 3 bases; unmatched bases: 7. The CDR3 is 16 residues long. This CDR3 reads CASSPPGQDLYNEQFF. The CDR3 DNA reads TGTGCCAGCTCACCCCCGGGACAGGACCTCTACAATGAGCAGTTCTTC.

V is TRBV2 and J is TRBJ1-1, with 8 bases lining up with TRBD1. CDR1 and CDR2 from the germline V gene are SNHLY and FYNNEI. The CDR3 covers 18 residues. With 8 bases clipped from V and 2 bases from J, the junction kept 19 bases outside the gene matches. CDR3 amino acids: CASGGGILYGQGNTEAFF. CDR3 coding DNA: TGTGCCAGCGGGGGGGGAATCTTATACGGACAGGGCAACACTGAAGCTTTCTTT.

The V call is TRBV19, the J call TRBJ2-7; 7 positions agree with TRBD2. The CDR3 has 13 amino acids. The V and J ends lost 5 bases and 6 bases, in that order; junction bases with no gene match: 7. The germline CDR1 and CDR2 sequences are LNHDA and SQIVND (reference sequence). The CDR3 loop is CASSPIGGGEQYF. CDR3 bases: TGTGCCAGTAGTCCCATCGGCGGGGGCGAGCAGTACTTC.